This T cell receptor beta chain is from a study of PD-1 blockade in classical Hodgkin lymphoma. As concerns this clone: Its specificity is not known.

Clones were read by immunoSEQ multiplex PCR, and TCRdb kept only the in-frame ones, dropping some. Among some 86,000 clones listed, roughly nine tenths were seen once. As to time point: cycle 4 day 1 (C4D1), after 6 weeks of nivolumab. Every patient experienced relapse after autologous stem cell transplantation, and brentuximab vedotin exposure varied. Trimming pared 3 bases from V and 4 bases from J, leaving 10 bases between. This CDR3 has 13 residues. Germline values: CDR1 GTSNPN, CDR2 SVGIG (reference sequence). Study-wide results and caveats: The study reported lower baseline TCR diversity in newly diagnosed patients than in healthy donors. CD4+ TCR diversity climbed significantly by C4D1, unlike CD8+ TCR diversity. Repertoire differences lack defined causes, possibly disease activity or prior therapy.

The clonotype was recovered from a human donor with classical Hodgkin lymphoma. This chain joins TRBV30 and TRBJ1-5; D ambiguous. Source: peripheral blood mononuclear cells (PBMCs), taken before the fourth cycle of nivolumab. CDR3 bases: TGTGCCTGGAGACCCAATGAGAATCAGCCCCAGCATTTT. It specifies CAWRPNENQPQHF. Drawing the rest from reference TRBV30 and TRBJ1-5, the complete variable domain is SQTIHQWPATLVQPVGSPLSLECTVEGTSNPNLYWYRQAAGRGLQLLFYSVGIGQISSEVPQNLSASRPQDRQFILSSKKLLLSDSGFYLCAWRPNENQPQHFGDGTRLSIL.